One TCR beta chain is described in this entry. This clone's antigen is unknown. No much larger clone is present one base from it, and per-base qualities are unavailable. Receptors were amplified or captured by the immunoSEQ multiplex PCR assay. Under the source paper's analysis protocol: A statistical classification framework was built for diagnosing cytomegalovirus status from the catalog of TCR beta chain sequences. In TCRdb, the immuneACCESS table is reduced to in-frame sequences with V and J assigned. These tables do not hold every clone; where another copy was compared, an unresolved V gene accounts for under half, and the others remain unexplained. V, J and clone size derive from that table, while D and trimming were established from the DNA sequence. This sample holds approximately 120,000 clones; approximately 91% were observed only once. Roughly 2.2% of the sample goes to the ten largest clones.

This sample is part of a study of cytomegalovirus exposure and HLA in healthy donors (dated by TCRdb to about 2017). About the investigation overall: According to a later analysis, the 120 or so validation repertoires were produced on the same platform as the approximately 620 repertoires of the first cohort. The study was designed to test whether signatures of past pathogen exposure could be identified by cataloging public T cell receptors. Besides the first cohort of around 700 subjects, a separate validation cohort made up of roughly 120 different subjects was used. The study combined high-throughput TCR immunosequencing, statistical association of individual TCRs with disease status, and machine learning to predict cytomegalovirus infection status. The study at large found these results: The classifier was reported to diagnose cytomegalovirus status with high specificity and sensitivity in both the original cohort and the validation cohort. Most TCR sequences were seen in very few donors, while some public TCRs were found in many individuals. The authors suggested that the approach could potentially be generalized to other disease states and immunological phenotypes. Of the cluster scores, approximately 95% were above 0 in a later analysis, which found that TCRs clustered in the first cohort also tended to co-occur in the 120 or so validation repertoires. In vitro tests confirmed that a few of the cytomegalovirus-associated TCR beta chains recognize cytomegalovirus antigens. In the study, 164 TCR beta chains were listed as associated with cytomegalovirus. All 130 or so repertoires were used to score co-occurrence in the validation cohort in a later analysis, because that analysis had no HLA typing for the cohort.

The donors were included in the validation cohort of over a hundred subjects, a group kept apart from the roughly 670-subject first cohort. The CDR3 has 18 amino acids, counting the end cysteine and phenylalanine. Just the 54-base CDR3 DNA is kept, in frame starting at base 1. CDR1 and CDR2 are drawn from the germline V gene: SGDLS, YYNGEE. V is cut back by 0 bases and J by 0 bases, with 4 bases in the junction unmatched. The specimen sequenced was PBMCs. The source of this sequence is a woman aged 18 to 35 in good health and CMV-seronegative. The chain was built from TRBV9 and TRBJ2-1; 12 bases in the junction line up with TRBD2. The CDR3 in this case is CASSVDPSGGGSYNEQFF. Here is the DNA: TGTGCCAGCAGCGTAGATCCTAGCGGGGGGGGCTCCTACAATGAGCAGTTCTTC.